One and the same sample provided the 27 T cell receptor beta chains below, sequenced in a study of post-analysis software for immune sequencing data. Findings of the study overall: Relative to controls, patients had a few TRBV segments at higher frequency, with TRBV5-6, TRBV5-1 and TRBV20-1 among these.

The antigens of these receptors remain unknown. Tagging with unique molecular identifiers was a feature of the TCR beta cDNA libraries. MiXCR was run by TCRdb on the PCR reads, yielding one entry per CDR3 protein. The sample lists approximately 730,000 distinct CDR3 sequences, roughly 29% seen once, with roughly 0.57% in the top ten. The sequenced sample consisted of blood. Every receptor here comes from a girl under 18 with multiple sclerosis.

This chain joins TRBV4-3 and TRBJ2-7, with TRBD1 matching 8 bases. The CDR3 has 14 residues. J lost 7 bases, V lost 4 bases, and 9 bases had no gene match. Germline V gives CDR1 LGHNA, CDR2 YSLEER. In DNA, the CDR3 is TGCGCCAGCAGCCGTGGACAGGGAGCCGGGGAGCAGTACTTC. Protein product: CASSRGQGAGEQYF.

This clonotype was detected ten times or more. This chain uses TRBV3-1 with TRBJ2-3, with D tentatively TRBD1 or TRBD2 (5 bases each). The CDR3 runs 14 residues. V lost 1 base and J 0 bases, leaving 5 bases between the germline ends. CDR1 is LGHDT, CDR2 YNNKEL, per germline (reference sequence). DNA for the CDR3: TGTGCCAGCAGCCAAGGGGACAGCACAGATACGCAGTATTTT. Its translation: CASSQGDSTDTQYF.

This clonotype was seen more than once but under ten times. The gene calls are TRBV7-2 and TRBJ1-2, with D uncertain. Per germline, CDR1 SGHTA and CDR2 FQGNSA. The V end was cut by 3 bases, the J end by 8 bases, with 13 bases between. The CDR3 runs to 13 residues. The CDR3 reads CASSFGNLRGYTF. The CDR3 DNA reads TGTGCCAGCAGCTTTGGGAACTTAAGGGGCTACACCTTC.

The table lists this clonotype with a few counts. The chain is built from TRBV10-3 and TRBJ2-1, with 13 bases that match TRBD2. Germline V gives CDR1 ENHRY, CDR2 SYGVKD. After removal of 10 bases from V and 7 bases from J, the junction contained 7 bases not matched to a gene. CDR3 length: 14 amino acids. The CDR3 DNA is TGTGCCACCCGGACTAGCGGGAGTGGGAATGAGCAGTTCTTC. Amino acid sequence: CATRTSGSGNEQFF.

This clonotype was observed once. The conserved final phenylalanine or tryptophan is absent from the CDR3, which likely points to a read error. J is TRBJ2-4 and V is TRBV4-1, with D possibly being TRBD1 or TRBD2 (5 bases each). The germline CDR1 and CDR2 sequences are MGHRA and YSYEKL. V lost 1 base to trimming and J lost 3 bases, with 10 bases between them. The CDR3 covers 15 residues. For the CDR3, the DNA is TGCGCCAGCAGCCAAGGGGATGGGGGCAAAAACATTCAGTACCTC. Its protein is CASSQGDGGKNIQYL.

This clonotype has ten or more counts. This chain's CDR3 is CASSAVGGGANVLTF. CDR3 DNA sequence: TGTGCCAGCAGTGCCGTGGGCGGTGGGGCCAACGTCCTGACTTTC. This chain uses TRBV12-3 or TRBV12-4 with TRBJ2-6, with D hard to call. Trimming pared 5 bases from V and 3 bases from J, leaving 11 bases between. This CDR3 has 15 amino acids.

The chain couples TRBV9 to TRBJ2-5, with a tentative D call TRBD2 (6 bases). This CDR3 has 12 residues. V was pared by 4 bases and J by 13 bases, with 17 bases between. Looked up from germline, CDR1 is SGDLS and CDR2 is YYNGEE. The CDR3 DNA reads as TGTGCCAGCAGCCTCGGGGGTATGTCGAGGTACTTC. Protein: CASSLGGMSRYF.

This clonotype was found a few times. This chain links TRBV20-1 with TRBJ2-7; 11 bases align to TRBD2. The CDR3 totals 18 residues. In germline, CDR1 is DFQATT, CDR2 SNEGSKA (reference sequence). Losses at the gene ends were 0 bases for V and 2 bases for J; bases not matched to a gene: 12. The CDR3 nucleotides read TGCAGTGCTAGAGATAGGCTAGCGGGAGGAAGTTTTGCCTACGAGCAGTACTTC. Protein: CSARDRLAGGSFAYEQYF.

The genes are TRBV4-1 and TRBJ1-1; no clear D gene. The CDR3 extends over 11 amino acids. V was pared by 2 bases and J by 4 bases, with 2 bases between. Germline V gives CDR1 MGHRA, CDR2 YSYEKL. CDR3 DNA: TGCGCCAGCAGCCAATTCACTGAAGCTTTCTTT. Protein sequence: CASSQFTEAFF.

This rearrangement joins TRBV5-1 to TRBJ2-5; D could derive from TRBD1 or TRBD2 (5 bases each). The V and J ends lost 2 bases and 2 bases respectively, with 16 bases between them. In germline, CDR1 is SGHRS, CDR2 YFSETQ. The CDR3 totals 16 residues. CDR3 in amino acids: CASSFPAPGGQETQYF. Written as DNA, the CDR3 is TGCGCCAGCAGCTTTCCTGCTCCTGGGGGTCAAGAGACCCAGTACTTC.

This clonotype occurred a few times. The CDR3 bases are TGTGCCAGCAGCGACGGGTCCGGGAGCTACCAAGAGACCCAGTACTTC. It specifies CASSDGSGSYQETQYF. The V and J genes are TRBV9 and TRBJ2-5; D may be TRBD2 (6 bases). The V gene lost 3 bases and the J gene lost 0 bases, with 15 bases spanning the gap. Germline values: CDR1 SGDLS, CDR2 YYNGEE. The CDR3 runs 16 residues.

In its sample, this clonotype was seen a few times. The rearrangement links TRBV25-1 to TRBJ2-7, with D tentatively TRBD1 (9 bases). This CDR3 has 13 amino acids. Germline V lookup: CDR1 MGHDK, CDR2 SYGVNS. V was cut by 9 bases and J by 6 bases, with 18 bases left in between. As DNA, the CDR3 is TGTGCCAGTAGCGGGACAGGGTCTCTCGAGCAGTACTTC. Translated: CASSGTGSLEQYF.

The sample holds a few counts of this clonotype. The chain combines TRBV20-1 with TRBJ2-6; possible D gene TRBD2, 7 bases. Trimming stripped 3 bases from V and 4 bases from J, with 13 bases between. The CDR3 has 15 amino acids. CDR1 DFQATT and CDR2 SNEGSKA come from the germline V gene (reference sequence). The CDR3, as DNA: TGCAGTGCTAGCGCGCGGGGGCCGGGGGCCAACGTCCTGACTTTC. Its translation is CSASARGPGANVLTF.

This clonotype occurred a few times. This CDR3 is CASSSGIVFPTDTQYF. CDR3 nucleotides: TGTGCCAGCAGTTCCGGGATCGTATTTCCCACAGATACGCAGTATTTT. The chain uses TRBV7-2 and TRBJ2-3; a possible D gene is TRBD2 (5 bases). V lost 6 bases and J lost 2, with 18 bases in between. The CDR3 is 16 amino acids. The germline V gene encodes CDR1 SGHTA and CDR2 FQGNSA. Based on the CDR3 plus reference TRBV7-2 and TRBJ2-3, the full variable domain is GAGVSQSPSNKVTEKGKDVELRCDPISGHTALYWYRQSLGQGLEFLIYFQGNSAPDKSGLPSDRFSAERTGGSVSTLTIQRTQQEDSAVYLCASSSGIVFPTDTQYFGPGTRLTVL.

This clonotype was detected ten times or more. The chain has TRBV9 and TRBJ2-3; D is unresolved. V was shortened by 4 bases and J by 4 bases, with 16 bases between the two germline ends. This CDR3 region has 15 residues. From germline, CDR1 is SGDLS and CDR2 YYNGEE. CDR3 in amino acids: CASSPRMVGSDTQYF. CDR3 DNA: TGTGCCAGCAGCCCCCGAATGGTTGGGTCAGATACGCAGTATTTT.

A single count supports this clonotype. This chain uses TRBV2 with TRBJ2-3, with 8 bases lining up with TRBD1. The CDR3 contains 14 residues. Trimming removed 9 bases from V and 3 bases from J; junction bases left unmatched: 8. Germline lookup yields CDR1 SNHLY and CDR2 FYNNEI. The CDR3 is CASWRDRGTDTQYF. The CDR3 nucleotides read TGTGCCAGTTGGCGCGACAGGGGAACAGATACGCAGTATTTT.

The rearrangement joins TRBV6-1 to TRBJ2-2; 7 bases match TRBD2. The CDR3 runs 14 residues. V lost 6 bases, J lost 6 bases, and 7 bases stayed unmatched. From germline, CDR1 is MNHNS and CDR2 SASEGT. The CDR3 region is CASRSQAGAGELFF. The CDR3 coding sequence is TGTGCCAGCAGGAGTCAGGCGGGAGCCGGGGAGCTGTTTTTT.

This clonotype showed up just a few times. The CDR3 protein is CSARTGVNTGELFF. Here the CDR3 DNA reads TGCAGCGCCCGGACAGGGGTGAACACCGGGGAGCTGTTTTTT. This chain uses TRBV29-1 with TRBJ2-2; 9 bases line up with TRBD1. Germline-derived CDR1 and CDR2 are SQVTM and ANQGSEA. V gave up 7 bases and J gave up 1 base; unmatched junction bases: 4. There are 14 residues in the CDR3.

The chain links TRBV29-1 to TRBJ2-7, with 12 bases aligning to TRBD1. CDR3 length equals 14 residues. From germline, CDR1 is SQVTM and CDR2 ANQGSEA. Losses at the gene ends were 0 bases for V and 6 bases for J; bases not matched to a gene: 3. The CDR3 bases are TGCAGCGTTGAAGAGGGACAGGGGGCGTCCGAGCAGTACTTC. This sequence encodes CSVEEGQGASEQYF.

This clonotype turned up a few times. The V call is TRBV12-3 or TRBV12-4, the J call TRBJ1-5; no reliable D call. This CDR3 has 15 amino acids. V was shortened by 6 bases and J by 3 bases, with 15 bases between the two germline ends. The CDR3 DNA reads TGTGCCAGCAGCCAGACGGACGGGCACAATCAGCCCCAGCATTTT. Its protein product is CASSQTDGHNQPQHF.

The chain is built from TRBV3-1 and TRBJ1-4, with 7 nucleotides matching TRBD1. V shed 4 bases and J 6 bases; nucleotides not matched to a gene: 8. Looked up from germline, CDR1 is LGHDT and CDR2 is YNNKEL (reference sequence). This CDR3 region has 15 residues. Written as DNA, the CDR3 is TGTGCCAGCAGCCTACGGCAGGGGGGGTATGAAAAACTGTTTTTT. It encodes CASSLRQGGYEKLFF. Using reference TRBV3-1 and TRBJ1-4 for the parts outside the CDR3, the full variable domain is DTAVSQTPKYLVTQMGNDKSIKCEQNLGHDTMYWYKQDSKKFLKIMFSYNNKELIINETVPNRFSPKSPDKAHLNLHINSLELGDSAVYFCASSLRQGGYEKLFFGSGTQLSVL.

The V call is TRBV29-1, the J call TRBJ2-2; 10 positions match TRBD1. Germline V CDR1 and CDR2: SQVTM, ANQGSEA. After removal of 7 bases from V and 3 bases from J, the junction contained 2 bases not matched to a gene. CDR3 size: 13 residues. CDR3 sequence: CSAGTGDTGELFF. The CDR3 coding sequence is TGCAGCGCGGGGACAGGGGACACCGGGGAGCTGTTTTTT.

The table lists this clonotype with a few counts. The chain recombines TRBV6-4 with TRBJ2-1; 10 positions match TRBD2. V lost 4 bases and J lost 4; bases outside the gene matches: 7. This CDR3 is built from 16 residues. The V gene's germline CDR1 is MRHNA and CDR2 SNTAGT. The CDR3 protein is CASSAASGGVYNEQFF. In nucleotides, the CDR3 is TGTGCCAGCAGTGCGGCTAGCGGGGGAGTTTACAATGAGCAGTTCTTC.

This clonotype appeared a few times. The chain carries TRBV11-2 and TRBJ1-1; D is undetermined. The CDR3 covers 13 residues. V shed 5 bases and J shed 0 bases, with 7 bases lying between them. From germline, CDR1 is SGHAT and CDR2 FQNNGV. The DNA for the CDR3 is TGTGCCAGCAGCATCCAGATGAACACTGAAGCTTTCTTT. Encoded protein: CASSIQMNTEAFF.

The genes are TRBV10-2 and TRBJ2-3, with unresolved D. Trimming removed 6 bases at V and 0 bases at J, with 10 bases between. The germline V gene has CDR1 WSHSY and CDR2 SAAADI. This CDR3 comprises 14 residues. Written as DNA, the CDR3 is TGCGCCAGCAGACCCATACTTAGCACAGATACGCAGTATTTT. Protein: CASRPILSTDTQYF.

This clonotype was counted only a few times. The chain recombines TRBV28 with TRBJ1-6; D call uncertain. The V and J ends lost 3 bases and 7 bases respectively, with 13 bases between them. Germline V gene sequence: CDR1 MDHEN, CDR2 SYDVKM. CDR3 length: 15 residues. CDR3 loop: CASSLVGRENSPLHF. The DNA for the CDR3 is TGTGCCAGCAGTTTGGTAGGTCGGGAGAATTCACCCCTCCACTTT.

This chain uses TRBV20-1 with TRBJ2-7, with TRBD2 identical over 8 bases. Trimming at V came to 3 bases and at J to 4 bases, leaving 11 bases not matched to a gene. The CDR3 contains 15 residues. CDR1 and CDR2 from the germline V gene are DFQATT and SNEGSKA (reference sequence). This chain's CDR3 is CSARNLILAEYEQYF. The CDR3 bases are TGCAGTGCTAGGAACTTAATACTAGCGGAGTACGAGCAGTACTTC.